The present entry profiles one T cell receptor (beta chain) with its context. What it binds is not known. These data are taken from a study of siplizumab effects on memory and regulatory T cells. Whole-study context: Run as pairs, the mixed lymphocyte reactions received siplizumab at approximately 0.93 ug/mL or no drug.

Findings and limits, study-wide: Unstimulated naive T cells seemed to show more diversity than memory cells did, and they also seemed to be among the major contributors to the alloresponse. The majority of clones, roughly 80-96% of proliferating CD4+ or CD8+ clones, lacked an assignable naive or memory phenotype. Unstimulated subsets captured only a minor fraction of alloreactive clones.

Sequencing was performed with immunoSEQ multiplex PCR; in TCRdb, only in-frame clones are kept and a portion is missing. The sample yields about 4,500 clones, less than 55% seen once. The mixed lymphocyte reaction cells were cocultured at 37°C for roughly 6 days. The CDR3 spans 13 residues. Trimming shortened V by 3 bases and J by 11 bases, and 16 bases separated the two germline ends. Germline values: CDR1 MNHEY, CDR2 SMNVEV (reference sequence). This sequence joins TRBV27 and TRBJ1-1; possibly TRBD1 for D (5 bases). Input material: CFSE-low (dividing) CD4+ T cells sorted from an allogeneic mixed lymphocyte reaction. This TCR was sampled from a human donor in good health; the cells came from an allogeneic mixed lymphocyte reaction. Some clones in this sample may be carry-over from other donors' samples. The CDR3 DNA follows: TGTGCCAGCAGTTTCCTACGGGGGGGTAAGGCTTTCTTT. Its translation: CASSFLRGGKAFF.